The 15 T cell receptor beta chains presented below share a single source sample, sequenced in a study of blood T cell repertoires in COVID-19. The method was immunoSEQ multiplex PCR; TCRdb's version includes in-frame clones alone and lacks a portion of them. This table holds some 320,000 clones, 85% found once. The sample comprised PBMCs or T cells enriched from blood (not recorded which). The receptors shown here come from a woman between 25 and 40 years old who had been exposed to COVID-19.

The rearrangement links TRBV19 to TRBJ1-5, with unresolved D. Germline V gives CDR1 LNHDA, CDR2 SQIVND (reference sequence). Trimming cost V 3 bases and J 3 bases, with 9 bases left between them. This CDR3 region has 14 residues. This chain's CDR3 is CASSIGENNQPQHF. The DNA of the CDR3 is TGTGCCAGTAGTATCGGAGAAAACAATCAGCCCCAGCATTTT.

This chain connects TRBV6-2 or TRBV6-3 to TRBJ1-5; TRBD1 matches 7 bases. Germline values: CDR1 MNHEY, CDR2 SVGEGT. With V trimmed by 2 bases and J by 6 bases, 10 bases remained unmatched. The CDR3 is 16 residues long. The CDR3 coding sequence is TGTGCCAGCAGTTACGACAGGGCCCCGAGGGTTCAGCCCCAGCATTTT. Translating gives CASSYDRAPRVQPQHF.

Worth noting for this clone: Other nucleotide sequences from this sample produce the same CDR3. V gene TRBV19 combines with J gene TRBJ2-5; 7 bases fit TRBD1. The CDR3 has 15 residues. The V segment lost 1 base and the J segment 1 base; nucleotides outside the gene matches: 3. Germline CDR1 is LNHDA and CDR2 is SQIVND (reference sequence). CDR3 sequence: CASSIARDSQETQYF. CDR3 nucleotides: TGTGCCAGTAGTATAGCTCGGGACAGCCAAGAGACCCAGTACTTC. Looking up the rest from reference TRBV19 and TRBJ2-5 gives the full variable domain: DGGITQSPKYLFRKEGQNVTLSCEQNLNHDAMYWYRQDPGQGLRLIYYSQIVNDFQKGDIAEGYSVSREKKESFPLTVTSAQKNPTAFYLCASSIARDSQETQYFGPGTRLLVL.

Of note for this clone: The same CDR3 arises from other DNA sequences in this sample as well. The V call is TRBV6-5, the J call TRBJ1-1; D might be TRBD1 (6 bases). Looked up from germline, CDR1 is MNHEY and CDR2 is SVGAGI. V lost 6 bases and J 4 bases, leaving 12 bases between the germline ends. The CDR3 is 13 residues long. CDR3: CASSRVGGTEAFF. The CDR3 DNA follows: TGTGCCAGCAGCCGGGTAGGGGGCACTGAAGCTTTCTTT.

The rearrangement links TRBV6-1 to TRBJ1-1; a possible D gene is TRBD1 (5 bases). The V end lost 3 bases, the J end lost 6 bases, and 11 bases lay between the germline ends. This CDR3 spans 13 amino acids. CDR1 MNHNS and CDR2 SASEGT come from the germline V gene. This CDR3 reads CASSDRRGSEAFF. In DNA form, the CDR3 reads TGTGCCAGCAGTGATCGGCGGGGGTCTGAAGCTTTCTTT.

V is TRBV28 and J is TRBJ1-2; D unclear. Between the trimmed V and J ends, which lost 5 bases and 1 base, there was a span of 5 bases. The CDR3 has 12 amino acids. Per the germline V gene, CDR1 is MDHEN and CDR2 is SYDVKM. The CDR3 protein is CASSVFNYGYTF. The CDR3 nucleotides read TGTGCCAGCAGTGTCTTTAACTATGGCTACACCTTC.

V is TRBV24-1 and J is TRBJ2-5; perhaps TRBD2 as D (6 bases). This CDR3 region has 14 residues. V was pared by 6 bases and J by 3 bases, with 13 bases between. Germline loops: CDR1 KGHDR, CDR2 SFDVKD. For the CDR3, the DNA is TGTGCCACCAGTTCAGGGAGGCCAAAAGAGACCCAGTACTTC. Its translation: CATSSGRPKETQYF.

CDR3 region: CASSYSRETQYF. Written as DNA, the CDR3 is TGTGCCAGCAGTTACTCGAGAGAGACCCAGTACTTC. The chain joins TRBV6-5 to TRBJ2-5; D gene unclear. The germline CDR1 and CDR2 sequences are MNHEY and SVGAGI. Trimming took 0 bases from V and 4 from J, leaving 3 bases between them. The CDR3 consists of 12 residues.

The chain has TRBV27 and TRBJ1-5; TRBD1 agrees at 7 bases. The length of the CDR3 is 16 residues. With 0 bases clipped from V and 3 bases from J, the junction kept 5 bases outside the gene matches. CDR1 MNHEY and CDR2 SMNVEV come from the germline V gene (reference sequence). The CDR3 is CASSLSWDSYNQPQHF. The DNA for the CDR3 is TGTGCCAGCAGTTTATCGTGGGACAGTTACAATCAGCCCCAGCATTTT.

This clone was recorded only once. The J gene is TRBJ2-7, the V gene TRBV7-9; a possible D gene is TRBD2 (5 bases). V lost 6 bases and J lost 1, with 10 bases in between. Germline V gives CDR1 SEHNR, CDR2 FQNEAQ (reference sequence). CDR3 length: 13 amino acids. CDR3 DNA sequence: TGTGCCAGCAGTGGTCGCGGGTCCTACGAGCAGTACTTC. Its protein is CASSGRGSYEQYF.

The rearrangement links TRBV30 to TRBJ2-5; the match to TRBD1 covers 7 bases. With V trimmed by 2 bases and J by 7 bases, 13 bases remained unmatched. The CDR3 is 15 amino acids. Germline loops: CDR1 GTSNPN, CDR2 SVGIG (reference sequence). The CDR3 here is CAWSLRAGGLGTQYF. The CDR3 DNA is TGTGCCTGGAGTCTCAGGGCAGGGGGTTTGGGGACCCAGTACTTC.

V gene TRBV27 combines with J gene TRBJ2-7; D might be TRBD2 (6 bases). The CDR3 is 16 residues long. V was clipped by 2 bases and J by 6 bases, with 20 bases between them. The germline gives CDR1 MNHEY, CDR2 SMNVEV (reference sequence). Written as DNA, the CDR3 is TGTGCCAGCAGTTTAGTCCGGGCCATGGGAGGTTCCGAGCAGTACTTC. This translates into CASSLVRAMGGSEQYF.

The rearrangement joins TRBV2 to TRBJ2-7, with D maybe TRBD1 (6 bases). The CDR3 contains 15 residues. V was clipped by 3 bases and J by 2 bases, with 14 bases between them. CDR1 SNHLY and CDR2 FYNNEI come from the germline V gene. The CDR3 loop is CASSDIVTGTYEQYF. The CDR3 DNA is TGTGCCAGCAGTGATATTGTTACAGGGACCTACGAGCAGTACTTC.

The chain carries TRBV5-6 and TRBJ2-7; perhaps TRBD1 as D (6 bases). Per the germline V gene, CDR1 is SGHDT and CDR2 is YYEEEE. The CDR3 runs to 12 residues. Trimming shortened V by 0 bases and J by 9 bases, and 10 bases separated the two germline ends. The CDR3 loop reads CASSLGTEGQYF. The CDR3 bases are TGTGCCAGCAGCTTGGGGACAGAAGGGCAGTACTTC. Supplemented by reference TRBV5-6 and TRBJ2-7, the full variable domain reads DAGVTQSPTHLIKTRGQQVTLRCSPKSGHDTVSWYQQALGQGPQFIFQYYEEEERQRGNFPDRFSGHQFPNYSSELNVNALLLGDSALYLCASSLGTEGQYFGPGTRLTVT.

The chain joins TRBV7-3 to TRBJ2-1, with 12 bases fitting TRBD2. The junction had 8 bases not matched to a gene; V was cut back by 2 bases and J by 0 bases. The CDR3 extends over 19 amino acids. CDR1 and CDR2 (germline): SGHTA, FQGTGA. CDR3 loop: CASSLSGLAGQSSYNEQFF. CDR3 nucleotide sequence: TGTGCCAGCAGCTTATCAGGACTAGCGGGACAGAGCTCCTACAATGAGCAGTTCTTC.